This paragraph covers one T cell receptor (beta chain) sequence. The entry originates in a study of T cells in localized non-small cell lung cancer. V was shortened by 0 bases and J by 15 bases, with 21 bases between the two germline ends. Germline CDR1 GTSNPN, CDR2 SVGIG (reference sequence). The length of the CDR3 is 14 residues. Sequencing was performed with immunoSEQ multiplex PCR; in TCRdb, only in-frame clones are kept and a portion is missing. Counted here are tens of thousands of clones, roughly 85% occurring once; the ten biggest clones make up roughly 18%. The chain carries TRBV30 and TRBJ2-1; D perhaps matches TRBD2 (5 bases). The TCR was taken from an older male donor with stage III squamous cell lung carcinoma. The sample was peripheral blood, taken before any cancer treatment. The CDR3 loop is CAWSVPPPRRAWFF. The CDR3, as DNA: TGTGCCTGGAGTGTCCCTCCCCCCAGGCGGGCTTGGTTCTTC.